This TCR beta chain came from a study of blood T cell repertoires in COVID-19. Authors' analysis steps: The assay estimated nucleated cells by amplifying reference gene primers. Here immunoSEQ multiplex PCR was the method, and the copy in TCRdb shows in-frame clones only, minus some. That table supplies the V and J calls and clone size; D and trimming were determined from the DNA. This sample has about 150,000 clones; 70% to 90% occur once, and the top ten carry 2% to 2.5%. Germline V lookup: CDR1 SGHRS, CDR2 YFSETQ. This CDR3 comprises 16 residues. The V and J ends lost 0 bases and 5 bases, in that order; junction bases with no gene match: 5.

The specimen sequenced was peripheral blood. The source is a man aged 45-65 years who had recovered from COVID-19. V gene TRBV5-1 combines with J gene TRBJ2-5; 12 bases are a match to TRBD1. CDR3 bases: TGCGCCAGCAGCTTGGCTGGGACAGGGGGCGCGGAGACCCAGTACTTC. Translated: CASSLAGTGGAETQYF. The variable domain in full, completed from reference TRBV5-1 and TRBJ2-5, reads KAGVTQTPRYLIKTRGQQVTLSCSPISGHRSVSWYQQTPGQGLQFLFEYFSETQRNKGNFPGRFSGRQFSNSRSEMNVSTLELGDSALYLCASSLAGTGGAETQYFGPGTRLLVL.